The 32 T cell receptor beta chains below all came from one sample that was sequenced in a study of shared clonotypes between healthy human individuals. Naive CD8 isolation took CD45RO-negative cells positively selected for CCR7 and excluded terminally differentiated effector memory CD45RA+ cells. Assay used: immunoSEQ multiplex PCR; TCRdb lists only in-frame clones, some missing. Of about 2 million clones in the sample, less than 95% were seen once. The source material was naive CD8+ T cells sorted from blood. The receptors derive from a man between 18 and 29 years old in good health.

The rearrangement uses TRBV6-5 and TRBJ1-6; no firm D call. The CDR3 covers 15 residues. Trimming took 4 bases from V and 0 from J, leaving 7 bases between them. Looked up from germline, CDR1 is MNHEY and CDR2 is SVGAGI. The CDR3 DNA reads as TGTGCCAGCAGTTTTAAATCCTCCTATAATTCACCCCTCCACTTT. It codes for CASSFKSSYNSPLHF.

The CDR3 nucleotides are TGTGCCAGCAGCGTAGGGGAGGAGGGACCTAATGAAAAACTGTTTTTT. Amino acids: CASSVGEEGPNEKLFF. The chain recombines TRBV9 with TRBJ1-4; a possible D gene is TRBD1 (5 bases). CDR1 and CDR2 (germline): SGDLS, YYNGEE. The CDR3 is 16 amino acids. V shed 0 bases and J shed 3 bases, with 12 bases lying between them.

The V call is TRBV6-6, the J call TRBJ2-3, with 8 bases matching TRBD2. V dropped 6 bases and J dropped 1; count of bases not matched to a gene: 9. The CDR3 runs 16 residues. CDR1 is MNHNY and CDR2 is SVGAGI in the germline V gene (reference sequence). The CDR3 nucleotides read TGTGCCAGCAGCCCCCGTTTGACTAGCGGCACAGATACGCAGTATTTT. Its protein is CASSPRLTSGTDTQYF.

The genes are TRBV6-5 and TRBJ1-1; D uncertain. Trimming stripped 6 bases from V and 1 base from J, with 12 bases between. CDR3 length: 14 residues. Germline assignment: CDR1 MNHEY and CDR2 SVGAGI. The CDR3 protein is CASSPGWGNTEAFF. The CDR3, as DNA: TGTGCCAGCAGCCCGGGATGGGGGAACACTGAAGCTTTCTTT.

For this clone: Other nucleotide sequences in the sample specify the same CDR3. The V gene is TRBV19, the J gene TRBJ2-7; D gene ambiguous. The CDR3 loop spans 13 amino acids. Germline CDR1 LNHDA, CDR2 SQIVND (reference sequence). Trimming cost V 2 bases and J 2 bases, with 7 bases left between them. In DNA form, the CDR3 reads TGTGCCAGTAGTATAACCATCACCTACGAGCAGTACTTC. It yields the protein CASSITITYEQYF.

The chain links TRBV7-6 to TRBJ2-2; 16 bases line up with TRBD2. J gave up 5 bases and V 5 bases, and 2 bases lay outside the gene matches. Germline CDR1 SGHVS, CDR2 FNYEAQ. The CDR3 is made up of 16 amino acids. The CDR3 DNA reads TGTGCCAGCAGCGAGGGACTAGCGGGAGGGACCGGGGAGCTGTTTTTT. It encodes CASSEGLAGGTGELFF. Looking up the rest from reference TRBV7-6 and TRBJ2-2 gives the full variable domain: GAGVSQSPRYKVTKRGQDVALRCDPISGHVSLYWYRQALGQGPEFLTYFNYEAQQDKSGLPNDRFSAERPEGSISTLTIQRTEQRDSAMYRCASSEGLAGGTGELFFGEGSRLTVL.

This rearrangement joins TRBV5-1 to TRBJ2-7; D is possibly TRBD1 or TRBD2 (5 bases each). V gave up 4 bases and J gave up 2 bases, with 19 bases separating them. This CDR3 contains 16 residues. Germline V gives CDR1 SGHRS, CDR2 YFSETQ. CDR3 loop: CASSHISGTATYEQYF. The DNA for the CDR3 is TGCGCCAGCAGCCACATATCTGGGACGGCGACCTACGAGCAGTACTTC.

The chain uses TRBV7-2 and TRBJ1-6; D is uncertain. The CDR3 is made up of 15 amino acids. CDR1 is SGHTA, CDR2 FQGNSA, per germline. V lost 1 base to trimming and J lost 6 bases, with 10 bases between them. The CDR3 loop reads CASSLGRLGNSPLHF. The CDR3 DNA sequence: TGTGCCAGCAGCTTAGGGAGATTGGGTAATTCACCCCTCCACTTT.

This clone has a handful of counts. The chain uses TRBV21-1 and TRBJ1-5; the table's D call, TRBD1, has no DNA check behind it. TRBV21-1 is annotated as a pseudogene. CDR3 length equals 12 residues. In nucleotides, the CDR3 is TGTGCCAGCAAGGGGGCAAATCAGCCCCAGCATTTT. Translation gives CASKGANQPQHF.

CDR3 nucleotide sequence: TGTGCCAGCAGTCCCGGGACTAGCGGGGCGACTATCACAGATACGCAGTATTTT. This codes for CASSPGTSGATITDTQYF. The chain carries TRBV28 and TRBJ2-3; 13 bases agree with TRBD2. J was trimmed by 2 bases and V by 5 bases; bases with no gene match: 10. This CDR3 contains 18 residues. The germline CDR1 and CDR2 sequences are MDHEN and SYDVKM.

The V and J genes are TRBV6-4 and TRBJ1-2, with a weak D call TRBD1 (5 bases). Germline CDR1 reads MRHNA; CDR2 reads SNTAGT. This CDR3 is built from 13 residues. Trimming left V 6 bases short and J 2 bases short, with 10 bases between. CDR3 sequence: CASSLGPNYGYTF. CDR3 in DNA: TGTGCCAGCAGCCTGGGACCGAACTATGGCTACACCTTC.

The rearrangement uses TRBV28 and TRBJ1-5, with a possible D match to TRBD1 (5 bases). V lost 8 bases and J lost 6, with 14 bases in between. Germline assignment: CDR1 MDHEN and CDR2 SYDVKM. The length of the CDR3 is 13 residues. CDR3 sequence reads: CASSAGPTQPQHF. CDR3 nucleotide sequence: TGTGCCAGCTCGGCGGGGCCAACTCAGCCCCAGCATTTT.

The chain couples TRBV11-2 to TRBJ1-2; TRBD1 matches 11 bases. The CDR3 loop spans 16 amino acids. V trimming: 2 bases; J trimming: 3 bases; junction bases outside the gene matches: 5. Germline V gene data show CDR1 as SGHAT and CDR2 as FQNNGV. The CDR3 sequence: CASSLRTGGIDYGYTF. The CDR3 nucleotides read TGTGCCAGCAGCTTACGGACAGGGGGCATTGACTATGGCTACACCTTC. Full variable domain (rest looked up from reference TRBV11-2 and TRBJ1-2): EAGVAQSPRYKIIEKRQSVAFWCNPISGHATLYWYQQILGQGPKLLIQFQNNGVVDDSQLPKDRFSAERLKGVDSTLKIQPAKLEDSAVYLCASSLRTGGIDYGYTFGSGTRLTVV.

V usage is TRBV27 and J usage is TRBJ2-7; D may be TRBD1 (5 bases). Germline V gene sequence: CDR1 MNHEY, CDR2 SMNVEV (reference sequence). Trimming took off 2 bases at V and 7 bases at J, with 15 bases between the two ends. The CDR3 runs to 14 residues. CDR3: CASSLRAGNFEQYF. DNA of the CDR3: TGTGCCAGCAGTTTAAGGGCAGGGAATTTTGAGCAGTACTTC.

The chain employs TRBV10-2 and TRBJ2-7; unclear D gene. In germline, CDR1 is WSHSY, CDR2 SAAADI. This CDR3 contains 13 residues. V was trimmed by 5 bases and J by 2 bases, leaving 10 bases between them. This CDR3 reads CASSLGLPYEQYF. The CDR3 region has the DNA TGCGCCAGCAGTCTCGGCTTACCCTACGAGCAGTACTTC.

Regarding this clone: The same CDR3 can be traced to other DNA sequences in this sample. The V call is TRBV5-1, the J call TRBJ2-1; 13 bases fit TRBD2. CDR3 size: 15 residues. Germline CDR1 and CDR2: SGHRS and YFSETQ. V was clipped by 3 bases and J by 5 bases; unmatched bases: 2. This CDR3 reads CASSSGLAGDNEQFF. CDR3 DNA sequence: TGCGCCAGCAGCTCCGGACTAGCGGGGGACAATGAGCAGTTCTTC. Full variable domain (missing parts from reference TRBV5-1 and TRBJ2-1): KAGVTQTPRYLIKTRGQQVTLSCSPISGHRSVSWYQQTPGQGLQFLFEYFSETQRNKGNFPGRFSGRQFSNSRSEMNVSTLELGDSALYLCASSSGLAGDNEQFFGPGTRLTVL.

The genes are TRBV2 and TRBJ2-7, with D unresolved. The CDR3 runs 12 residues. CDR1 and CDR2 (germline): SNHLY, FYNNEI. Trimming took off 3 bases at V and 6 bases at J, with 9 bases between the two ends. DNA of the CDR3: TGTGCCAGCAGTGATGACTGGATCGAGCAGTACTTC. Its translation: CASSDDWIEQYF.

The V call is TRBV9, the J call TRBJ2-7; D is possibly TRBD2 (5 bases). The CDR3 is 16 amino acids. Germline loops: CDR1 SGDLS, CDR2 YYNGEE. The V end lost 4 bases, the J end lost 0 bases, and 17 bases lay between the germline ends. The CDR3 region is CASSSHPAENSYEQYF. DNA of the CDR3: TGTGCCAGCAGCTCCCACCCAGCGGAGAACTCCTACGAGCAGTACTTC.

The gene calls are TRBV18 and TRBJ2-3; D gene uncertain. CDR1 is KGHSH and CDR2 is LQKENI in the germline V gene. With 0 bases removed from V and 0 bases from J, the gap between germline ends came to 10 bases. This CDR3 contains 16 residues. CDR3 DNA sequence: TGTGCCAGCTCACCACCGGACGTAGGTAGCACAGATACGCAGTATTTT. Residues: CASSPPDVGSTDTQYF.

This clone was seen only once. The rearrangement uses TRBV14 and TRBJ1-2; D might be TRBD1 (5 bases). Deletions cut 4 bases from V and 7 bases from J, with 16 bases between. Germline CDR1 reads SGHDN; CDR2 reads FVKESK. This CDR3 is 14 amino acids long. This CDR3 reads CASSRTGQGVGYTF. CDR3 sequence (DNA): TGTGCCAGCAGCCGCACGGGGCAGGGAGTTGGCTACACCTTC.

This sequence joins TRBV4-2 and TRBJ1-6; no firm D call. V was pared by 0 bases and J by 12 bases, with 9 bases between. CDR3 length: 13 residues. CDR1 is LGHNA, CDR2 YNFKEQ, per germline. CDR3 in amino acids: CASSQDLSVPLHF. The CDR3 nucleotides read TGTGCCAGCAGCCAAGATCTTAGCGTACCCCTCCACTTT.

A single count supports this clone. The chain has TRBV5-1 and TRBJ2-1, with 16 bases aligning to TRBD2. The germline CDR1 and CDR2 sequences are SGHRS and YFSETQ. With V trimmed by 3 bases and J by 7 bases, 4 bases remained unmatched. The CDR3 is 16 amino acids. The CDR3 nucleotides read TGCGCCAGCAGCTGGGGACTAGCGGGAGGGCCAAATGAGCAGTTCTTC. It encodes CASSWGLAGGPNEQFF.

The chain combines TRBV27 with TRBJ2-7; D is perhaps TRBD1 (6 bases). This CDR3 is 13 amino acids long. Trimming pared 3 bases from V and 6 bases from J, leaving 12 bases between. Germline lookup yields CDR1 MNHEY and CDR2 SMNVEV (reference sequence). The CDR3 reads CASSLTDSREQYF. CDR3 DNA sequence: TGTGCCAGCAGTTTGACGGACAGTCGCGAGCAGTACTTC.

This chain connects TRBV6-5 to TRBJ1-2; the D gene is possibly TRBD1 (5 bases). The CDR3 extends over 15 amino acids. In germline, CDR1 is MNHEY, CDR2 SVGAGI. V was cut by 6 bases and J by 2 bases, with 16 bases left in between. The CDR3: CASSNPREYNYGYTF. The CDR3 DNA reads as TGTGCCAGCAGCAACCCCAGGGAATACAACTATGGCTACACCTTC.

Comments on this clone: The same CDR3 is also encoded by other DNA sequences in this sample. This chain connects TRBV6-5 to TRBJ2-2; no firm D call. The CDR3 length is 11 residues. Looked up from germline, CDR1 is MNHEY and CDR2 is SVGAGI. The V end was cut by 6 bases, the J end by 4 bases, with 3 bases between. In DNA form, the CDR3 reads TGTGCCAGCAGCGGCACCGGGGAGCTGTTTTTT. This sequence encodes CASSGTGELFF.

The chain carries TRBV7-9 and TRBJ2-5; D perhaps matches TRBD2 (6 bases). Germline V CDR1 and CDR2: SEHNR, FQNEAQ (reference sequence). The CDR3 runs to 14 residues. V was trimmed by 4 bases and J by 1 base, leaving 10 bases between them. Here the CDR3 DNA reads TGTGCCAGCAGCTACCGCGGGGCCCAAGAGACCCAGTACTTC. Protein sequence: CASSYRGAQETQYF.

V gene TRBV27 combines with J gene TRBJ1-1; D gene unclear. V lost 5 bases and J lost 1, with 8 bases in between. Germline assignment: CDR1 MNHEY and CDR2 SMNVEV (reference sequence). The CDR3 consists of 13 residues. The CDR3 spells CASSQAENTEAFF. As DNA, the CDR3 is TGTGCCAGCAGTCAGGCTGAGAACACTGAAGCTTTCTTT.

The chain combines TRBV13 with TRBJ2-7, with 9 positions matching TRBD2. CDR3 size: 15 residues. The V gene end was trimmed by 5 bases and the J gene end by 3 bases; junction bases not matched to a gene: 8. Germline CDR1 is PRHDT and CDR2 is FYEKMQ (reference sequence). The CDR3 DNA is TGTGCCAGCAGCAGATCGGGACTAGCTTTCTACGAGCAGTACTTC. Protein: CASSRSGLAFYEQYF.

Concerning this clone itself: The same CDR3 is also encoded by other DNA sequences in this sample. The genes are TRBV7-8 and TRBJ2-2; D is ambiguous. Between the trimmed V and J ends, which lost 3 bases and 1 base, there was a span of 3 bases. This CDR3 has 13 amino acids. Germline-derived CDR1 and CDR2 are SGHVS and FQNEAQ. CDR3 sequence (DNA): TGTGCCAGCAGCTTTAGGAACACCGGGGAGCTGTTTTTT. Translation gives CASSFRNTGELFF.

This clone was seen a few times. The same CDR3 is also encoded by other DNA sequences in this sample. This rearrangement joins TRBV13 to TRBJ1-1, with D uncertain. CDR3 length equals 14 residues. The germline gives CDR1 PRHDT, CDR2 FYEKMQ (reference sequence). V lost 0 bases to trimming and J lost 1 base, with 6 bases between them. CDR3 loop: CASSLGRGNTEAFF. CDR3 bases: TGTGCCAGCAGCTTAGGTCGGGGGAACACTGAAGCTTTCTTT. The whole variable domain, filled in from reference TRBV13 and TRBJ1-1, reads AAGVIQSPRHLIKEKRETATLKCYPIPRHDTVYWYQQGPGQDPQFLISFYEKMQSDKGSIPDRFSAQQFSDYHSELNMSSLELGDSALYFCASSLGRGNTEAFFGQGTRLTVV.

V is TRBV2 and J is TRBJ1-4, with D perhaps TRBD1 (6 bases). CDR1 is SNHLY and CDR2 is FYNNEI in the germline V gene. The CDR3 has 15 residues. Trimming stripped 5 bases from V and 6 bases from J, with 16 bases between. This CDR3 is CASSRHRVPDEKLFF. CDR3 nucleotides: TGTGCCAGCAGTAGACACAGGGTTCCTGATGAAAAACTGTTTTTT. The full variable domain, with the rest looked up from reference TRBV2 and TRBJ1-4, is EPEVTQTPSHQVTQMGQEVILRCVPISNHLYFYWYRQILGQKVEFLVSFYNNEISEKSEIFDDQFSVERPDGSNFTLKIRSTKLEDSAMYFCASSRHRVPDEKLFFGSGTQLSVL.

This clone was found a few times. The chain carries TRBV10-1 and TRBJ2-2; 9 bases align to TRBD1. The CDR3 runs to 15 residues. V was clipped by 9 bases and J by 6 bases; unmatched bases: 11. Germline CDR1 WNHNN, CDR2 SYGVQD (reference sequence). CDR3 sequence: CASPGWGQGSGELFF. In DNA form, the CDR3 reads TGCGCCAGTCCTGGATGGGGACAGGGATCCGGGGAGCTGTTTTTT.